This T cell receptor (beta chain) was identified in a study of CD8 T cells in ankylosing spondylitis. The CDR3 consists of 14 residues. V lost 2 bases, J lost 7 bases, and 15 bases lay in between. Per germline, CDR1 GTSNPN and CDR2 SVGIG (reference sequence). Study-wide findings and caveats: Ankylosing spondylitis blood seemed to carry a telltale TCR beta motif made of about 8 highly homologous variants. Reportedly, significant enrichment of disease-linked clones occurred in matched ankylosing spondylitis synovial fluid. CD8+ by phenotype, disease-linked clones were relatively rare in peripheral blood.

Researchers built TCR beta libraries using quantitative 5'-RACE with molecular barcodes. TCRdb ran MiXCR on the 5' RACE reads and lists one entry per CDR3 protein. The sample yields about 440,000 distinct CDR3 sequences, under 20% seen once. This clonotype has just a few counts. Its matching antigen is unknown. This chain links TRBV30 with TRBJ1-5, with D hard to call. Specimen: blood, either unsorted or a sorted T cell fraction (not recorded which). The receptor comes from a male donor with ankylosing spondylitis. This CDR3 is CAWSSAAKGQPQHF. CDR3 coding DNA: TGTGCCTGGAGTTCCGCGGCAAAAGGACAGCCCCAGCATTTT.